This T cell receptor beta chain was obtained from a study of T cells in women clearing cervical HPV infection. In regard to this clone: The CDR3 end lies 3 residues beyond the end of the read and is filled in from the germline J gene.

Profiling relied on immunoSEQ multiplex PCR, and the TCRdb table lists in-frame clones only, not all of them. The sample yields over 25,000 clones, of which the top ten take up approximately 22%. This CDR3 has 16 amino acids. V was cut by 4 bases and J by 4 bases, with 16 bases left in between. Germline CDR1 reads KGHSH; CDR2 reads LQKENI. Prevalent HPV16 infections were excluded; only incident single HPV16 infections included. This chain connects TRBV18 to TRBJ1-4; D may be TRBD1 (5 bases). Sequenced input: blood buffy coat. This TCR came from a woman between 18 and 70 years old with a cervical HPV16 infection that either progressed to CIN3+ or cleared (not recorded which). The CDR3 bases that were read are TGTGCCAGCTCACTTGTAGGGGCCACCGTTAATGAAAAA. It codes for CASSLVGATVNEK. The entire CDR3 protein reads CASSLVGATVNEKLFF. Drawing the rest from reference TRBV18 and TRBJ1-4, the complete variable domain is NAGVMQNPRHLVRRRGQEARLRCSPMKGHSHVYWYRQLPEEGLKFMVYLQKENIIDESGMPKERFSAEFPKEGPSILRIQQVVRGDSAAYFCASSLVGATVNEKLFFGSGTQLSVL.